The T cell receptor beta chain described here comes from a study of T cell responses to AZD1222 COVID-19 vaccine. The CDR3 contains 14 residues. The V end was cut by 6 bases, the J end by 1 base, with 9 bases between. CDR1 and CDR2 (germline): MRHNA, SNTAGT. Data came from immunoSEQ multiplex PCR; TCRdb stores just in-frame clones and leaves some out. Found here are 90,000 to 130,000 clones, about 82% of them singletons; the top ten hold about 3.5%. V gene TRBV6-4 combines with J gene TRBJ1-4; TRBD1 is a possible D gene (5 bases). This receptor was taken from an adult in good health. Sample: peripheral blood, taken on day 0 of AZD1222 vaccination. The CDR3 region has the DNA TGTGCCAGCAGGCGCACAGGAACTAATGAAAAACTGTTTTTT. This gives the protein CASRRTGTNEKLFF.